Each of the 27 T cell receptor beta chains below was sequenced from the same sample in a study of T-cell memory formation after mild COVID-19. Using its own MiXCR run on the 5' RACE reads, TCRdb lists one record per CDR3 protein. This table has a few hundred thousand distinct CDR3 sequences, less than 25% appearing once. The sequenced material came from PBMCs or a T cell subset sorted from them (not recorded which). Receptors were obtained from an adult woman who had mild COVID-19 (a few samples of this study predate the infection). Cell type and time point are not known.

The chain joins TRBV7-3 to TRBJ2-7, with TRBD1 matching over 8 bases. This CDR3 has 13 amino acids. J lost 5 bases, V lost 5 bases, and 5 bases had no gene match. Germline CDR1 reads SGHTA; CDR2 reads FQGTGA. Here the CDR3 reads CASSIQGADEQYF. For the CDR3, the DNA is TGTGCCAGCAGCATCCAGGGGGCCGACGAGCAGTACTTC.

The rearrangement joins TRBV21-1 to TRBJ2-1; the table calls TRBD1, which could not be checked here. TRBV21-1 counts as a pseudogene. This CDR3 comprises 16 residues. CDR3 loop: CASSHYRDRGGNEQFF. Here the CDR3 DNA reads TGTGCCAGCAGCCACTACCGGGACAGGGGGGGGAATGAGCAGTTCTTC.

This clonotype was found many times. The rearrangement uses TRBV12-3 or TRBV12-4 and TRBJ2-1; 8 bases agree with TRBD1. The V and J ends lost 10 bases and 9 bases, in that order; junction bases with no gene match: 5. The CDR3 is 11 amino acids. The CDR3 region is CATRTGFEQFF. DNA of the CDR3: TGTGCCACCAGGACAGGGTTTGAGCAGTTCTTC.

V is TRBV15 and J is TRBJ2-5, with 12 bases lining up with TRBD2. V was clipped by 8 bases and J by 1 base; unmatched bases: 5. The V gene's germline CDR1 is LNHNV and CDR2 YYDKDF (reference sequence). The CDR3 extends over 15 amino acids. The CDR3 nucleotides read TGTGCCACCGAACCGACTAGCGGGAGCCAAGAGACCCAGTACTTC. It translates to CATEPTSGSQETQYF. The complete variable domain, with remaining parts taken from reference TRBV15 and TRBJ2-5, reads DAMVIQNPRYQVTQFGKPVTLSCSQTLNHNVMYWYQQKSSQAPKLLFHYYDKDFNNEADTPDNFQSRRPNTSFCFLDIRSPGLGDTAMYLCATEPTSGSQETQYFGPGTRLLVL.

This clonotype came up a few times. This chain links TRBV2 with TRBJ1-1, with 9 bases matching TRBD1. CDR3 length: 15 amino acids. J lost 1 base, V lost 7 bases, and 7 bases had no gene match. Germline V CDR1 and CDR2: SNHLY, FYNNEI. CDR3 amino acids: CASTLGTGRNTEAFF. The CDR3 DNA is TGTGCCAGCACCCTTGGGACAGGGAGGAACACTGAAGCTTTCTTT.

This clonotype was recorded at least ten times. V is TRBV7-8 and J is TRBJ2-7, with 9 positions matching TRBD2. The CDR3 totals 15 residues. Looked up from germline, CDR1 is SGHVS and CDR2 is FQNEAQ. Germline trimming cut 0 bases from V and 2 bases from J; bases unmatched to any gene: 2. CDR3 DNA sequence: TGTGCCAGCAGCTTAGCGGCTAGCGGGACCTACGAGCAGTACTTC. Translating gives CASSLAASGTYEQYF.

J is TRBJ1-5 and V is TRBV4-2; perhaps TRBD1 as D (6 bases). The germline V gene encodes CDR1 LGHNA and CDR2 YNFKEQ. V gave up 0 bases and J gave up 0 bases, with 9 bases separating them. This CDR3 region has 16 residues. The CDR3 spells CASSQEGGHSNQPQHF. As DNA, the CDR3 is TGTGCCAGCAGCCAAGAAGGGGGTCATAGCAATCAGCCCCAGCATTTT.

The rearrangement uses TRBV29-1 and TRBJ1-1, with D maybe TRBD1 (5 bases). This CDR3 region has 13 residues. V shed 4 bases and J shed 1 base, with 10 bases lying between them. CDR1 and CDR2 from the germline V gene are SQVTM and ANQGSEA. Written as DNA, the CDR3 is TGCAGCGTTGTTGGCAGGGCGAACACTGAAGCTTTCTTT. It yields the protein CSVVGRANTEAFF. The variable domain in full, with the rest retrieved from reference TRBV29-1 and TRBJ1-1, is SAVISQKPSRDICQRGTSLTIQCQVDSQVTMMFWYRQQPGQSLTLIATANQGSEATYESGFVIDKFPISRPNLTFSTLTVSNMSPEDSSIYLCSVVGRANTEAFFGQGTRLTVV.

This chain's CDR3 is CSVEVGQGRTEAFF. The DNA for the CDR3 is TGCAGCGTTGAAGTGGGACAGGGTAGGACTGAAGCTTTCTTT. This chain links TRBV29-1 with TRBJ1-1; 9 bases fit TRBD1. Germline V CDR1 and CDR2: SQVTM, ANQGSEA. V lost 1 base, J lost 5 bases, and 5 bases stayed unmatched. This CDR3 is 14 amino acids long.

Many counts were recorded for this clonotype. One end of the junction fails to match germline, which may point to a read error. The CDR3 sequence: CASSPRTSGNEQFF. The CDR3 region has the DNA TGCGCCAGCAGCCCGCGGACTAGCGGTAATGAGCAGTTCTTC. The rearrangement uses TRBV18 and TRBJ2-1; TRBD2 aligns across 10 bases. From germline, CDR1 is KGHSH and CDR2 LQKENI. The CDR3 contains 14 residues. Full variable domain (missing parts from reference TRBV18 and TRBJ2-1): NAGVMQNPRHLVRRRGQEARLRCSPMKGHSHVYWYRQLPEEGLKFMVYLQKENIIDESGMPKERFSAEFPKEGPSILRIQQVVRGDSAAYFCASSPRTSGNEQFFGPGTRLTVL.

This clonotype has a handful of counts. The chain combines TRBV18 with TRBJ2-7; D call uncertain. The CDR3 is 13 amino acids. CDR1 and CDR2 from the germline V gene are KGHSH and LQKENI. Trimming removed 2 bases from V and 3 bases from J, with 8 bases in between. CDR3 DNA sequence: TGTGCCAGCTCACCAGGGTTACTCTACGAGCAGTACTTC. Translation gives CASSPGLLYEQYF.

This clonotype was detected only a few times. The rearrangement links TRBV7-3 to TRBJ2-1, with TRBD2 matching over 16 bases. V shed 5 bases, J shed 2 bases, and the junction held 9 bases outside the gene matches. Germline V CDR1 and CDR2: SGHTA, FQGTGA. The CDR3 loop spans 19 amino acids. The CDR3 spells CASSVTGTSGGAAYNEQFF. CDR3 sequence (DNA): TGTGCCAGCAGCGTTACCGGGACTAGCGGGGGGGCCGCCTACAATGAGCAGTTCTTC.

The gene calls are TRBV6-5 and TRBJ2-1, with D hard to call. The germline V gene has CDR1 MNHEY and CDR2 SVGAGI. V was trimmed by 0 bases and J by 10 bases, leaving 10 bases between them. This CDR3 is built from 13 residues. The chain's CDR3 is CASSYSSRKEQFF. For the CDR3, the DNA is TGTGCCAGCAGTTACTCATCCCGGAAAGAGCAGTTCTTC.

The rearrangement uses TRBV12-3 or TRBV12-4 and TRBJ2-2; 9 nucleotides match TRBD2. V lost 3 bases, J lost 0 bases, and 5 bases stayed unmatched. The CDR3 covers 17 residues. CDR3 sequence reads: CASSFGSGSPNTGELFF. The CDR3, as DNA: TGTGCCAGCAGTTTTGGTAGCGGGAGTCCGAACACCGGGGAGCTGTTTTTT.

The table lists this clonotype with a few counts. V is TRBV12-3 or TRBV12-4 and J is TRBJ2-7, with 7 bases aligning to TRBD1. J gave up 7 bases and V 5 bases, and 5 bases lay outside the gene matches. This CDR3 spans 12 amino acids. The DNA for the CDR3 is TGTGCCAGCAGTACAGGGGTTTGGGAGCAGTACTTC. It specifies CASSTGVWEQYF.

This clonotype was counted between two and nine times. This sequence joins TRBV12-3 or TRBV12-4 and TRBJ2-3, with TRBD2 as a possible D gene (5 bases). CDR3 length equals 15 residues. Trimming took 3 bases from V and 0 from J, leaving 10 bases between them. CDR3 protein: CASSFARGSTDTQYF. The CDR3 nucleotides read TGTGCCAGCAGTTTCGCGCGAGGGAGCACAGATACGCAGTATTTT.

This clonotype was seen only a few times. The chain is built from TRBV18 and TRBJ2-4; the D is unclear. CDR3 length: 17 amino acids. Germline V gene lookup returns CDR1 KGHSH and CDR2 LQKENI. The V end was cut by 2 bases, the J end by 0 bases, with 14 bases between. For the CDR3, the DNA is TGTGCCAGCTCACCAGACGAAGTCGGGTTAGCCAAAAACATTCAGTACTTC. This encodes CASSPDEVGLAKNIQYF.

The rearrangement links TRBV27 to TRBJ1-1; TRBD1 matches 9 bases. This CDR3 spans 18 amino acids. From germline, CDR1 is MNHEY and CDR2 SMNVEV (reference sequence). Trimming at V came to 3 bases and at J to 4 bases, leaving 15 bases not matched to a gene. In DNA form, the CDR3 reads TGTGCCAGCAGTTTCCCCTCACCGGGACAGGGAGGTAGCACTGAAGCTTTCTTT. It codes for CASSFPSPGQGGSTEAFF.

This clonotype was detected a few times. At one end, the junction sequence differs from germline, possibly due to a read error. This chain connects TRBV6-1 to TRBJ2-1; TRBD2 agrees at 12 bases. CDR1 MNHNS and CDR2 SASEGT come from the germline V gene. This CDR3 comprises 12 residues. The CDR3 loop reads CASSPARTSGVF. The CDR3 DNA reads as TGTGCCAGCAGCCCCGCTAGGACTAGCGGGGTCTTC.

This clonotype was seen a handful of times. This chain joins TRBV9 and TRBJ2-7, with D perhaps TRBD1 (6 bases). The CDR3 length is 14 residues. Germline lookup yields CDR1 SGDLS and CDR2 YYNGEE. V was shortened by 4 bases and J by 2 bases, with 13 bases between the two germline ends. The CDR3 DNA reads as TGTGCCAGCAGCTCACCGGACAGTCCCTACGAGCAGTACTTC. This translates into CASSSPDSPYEQYF.

The table lists this clonotype with a few counts. The CDR3 reads CASSLVADTGELFF. The CDR3 region has the DNA TGTGCCAGCAGCTTAGTAGCGGACACCGGGGAGCTGTTTTTT. The rearrangement joins TRBV7-2 to TRBJ2-2; D perhaps matches TRBD2 (6 bases). Trimming took off 1 base at V and 3 bases at J, with 6 bases between the two ends. Germline CDR1 is SGHTA and CDR2 is FQGNSA. The CDR3 runs 14 residues.

The chain couples TRBV2 to TRBJ2-7, with D possibly being TRBD1 (5 bases). The V and J ends lost 1 base and 0 bases respectively, with 10 bases between them. CDR3 length equals 15 residues. Germline CDR1 is SNHLY and CDR2 is FYNNEI. As DNA, the CDR3 is TGTGCCAGCAGTGAAGTGGCAGGGCACTCCTACGAGCAGTACTTC. Translating gives CASSEVAGHSYEQYF.

This clonotype occurred a few times. The chain combines TRBV4-1 with TRBJ2-5, with 9 bases fitting TRBD2. The CDR3 spans 17 residues. Germline V gives CDR1 MGHRA, CDR2 YSYEKL. The J segment lost 3 bases and the V segment lost 0 bases, leaving 8 bases of the junction unmatched. The CDR3 DNA reads TGCGCCAGCAGCCAAGATCTTGGCGGGGGGGCGGAAGAGACCCAGTACTTC. The encoded protein is CASSQDLGGGAEETQYF.

This clonotype was detected ten times or more. This sequence joins TRBV7-9 and TRBJ2-6, with D tentatively TRBD1 (6 bases). There are 18 residues in the CDR3. The germline V gene encodes CDR1 SEHNR and CDR2 FQNEAQ (reference sequence). V was trimmed by 5 bases and J by 0 bases, leaving 17 bases between them. The CDR3 region has the DNA TGTGCCAGCAGCCAGAGACAGGTCCTCTACTCTGGGGCCAACGTCCTGACTTTC. Protein: CASSQRQVLYSGANVLTF.

This clonotype was seen a few times. The chain couples TRBV5-1 to TRBJ2-5; 7 nucleotides match TRBD1. This CDR3 region has 17 residues. CDR1 and CDR2 from the germline V gene are SGHRS and YFSETQ. Unmatched junction bases numbered 16, after V lost 3 bases and J lost 5 bases. CDR3 residues: CASSSKPTGVGPETQYF. The CDR3 DNA reads TGCGCCAGCAGCTCCAAACCCACAGGGGTGGGGCCCGAGACCCAGTACTTC. The full variable domain, completed using reference TRBV5-1 and TRBJ2-5, is KAGVTQTPRYLIKTRGQQVTLSCSPISGHRSVSWYQQTPGQGLQFLFEYFSETQRNKGNFPGRFSGRQFSNSRSEMNVSTLELGDSALYLCASSSKPTGVGPETQYFGPGTRLLVL.

This clonotype has just a few counts. The chain links TRBV6-2 or TRBV6-3 to TRBJ1-2, with D possibly matching TRBD1 (5 bases). With 1 base removed from V and 4 bases from J, the gap between germline ends came to 13 bases. CDR1 and CDR2 from the germline V gene are MNHEY and SVGEGT. The CDR3 loop spans 15 amino acids. The DNA of the CDR3 is TGTGCCAGCAGTTACTGGTCGGGACGGTCCTATGGCTACACCTTC. Translation gives CASSYWSGRSYGYTF.

This clonotype was observed a few times. This rearrangement joins TRBV12-3 or TRBV12-4 to TRBJ2-7; no clear D. Trimming took off 7 bases at V and 0 bases at J, with 10 bases between the two ends. The CDR3 loop spans 13 amino acids. CDR3 loop: CASTPGHSYEQYF. CDR3 sequence (DNA): TGTGCCAGCACCCCCGGTCACTCCTACGAGCAGTACTTC.